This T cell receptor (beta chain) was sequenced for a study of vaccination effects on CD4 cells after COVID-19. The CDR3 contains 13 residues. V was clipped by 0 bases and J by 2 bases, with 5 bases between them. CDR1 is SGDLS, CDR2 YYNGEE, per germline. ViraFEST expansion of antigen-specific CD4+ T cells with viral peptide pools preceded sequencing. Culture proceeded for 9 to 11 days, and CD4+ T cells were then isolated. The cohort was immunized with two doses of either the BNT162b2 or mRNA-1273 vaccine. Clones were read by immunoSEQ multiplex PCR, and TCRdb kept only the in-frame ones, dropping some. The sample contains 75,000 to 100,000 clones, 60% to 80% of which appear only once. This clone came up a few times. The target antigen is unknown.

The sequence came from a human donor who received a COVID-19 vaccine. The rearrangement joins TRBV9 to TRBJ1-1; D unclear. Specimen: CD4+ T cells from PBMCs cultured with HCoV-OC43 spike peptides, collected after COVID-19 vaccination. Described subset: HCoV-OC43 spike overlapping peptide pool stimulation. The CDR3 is CASSVAQNTEAFF. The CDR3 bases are TGTGCCAGCAGCGTAGCCCAAAACACTGAAGCTTTCTTT. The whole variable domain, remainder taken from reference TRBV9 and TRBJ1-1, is DSGVTQTPKHLITATGQRVTLRCSPRSGDLSVYWYQQSLDQGLQFLIQYYNGEERAKGNILERFSAQQFPDLHSELNLSSLELGDSALYFCASSVAQNTEAFFGQGTRLTVV.